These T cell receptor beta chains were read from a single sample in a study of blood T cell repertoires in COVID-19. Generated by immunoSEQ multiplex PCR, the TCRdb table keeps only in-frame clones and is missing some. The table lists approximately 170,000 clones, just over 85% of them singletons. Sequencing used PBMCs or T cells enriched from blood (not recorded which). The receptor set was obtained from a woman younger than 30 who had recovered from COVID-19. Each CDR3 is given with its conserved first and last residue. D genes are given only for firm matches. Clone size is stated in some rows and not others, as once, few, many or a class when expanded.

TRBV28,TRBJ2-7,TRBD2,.,TGTGCCACCCTCGGGACTAGCGGGAGAGTGGGATCCTACGAGCAGTACTTC,CATLGTSGRVGSYEQYF
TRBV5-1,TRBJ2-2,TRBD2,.,TGCGCCAGCAGCTTGGAAGCGGGAGTGGAAACCGGGGAGCTGTTTTTT,CASSLEAGVETGELFF
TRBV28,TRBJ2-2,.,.,TGTGCCAGCAGTTTAAGCCCCACCGGGGAGCTGTTTTTT,CASSLSPTGELFF
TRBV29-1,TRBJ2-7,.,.,TGCAGCGTCGAACTTAGGGGCTCCTACGAGCAGTACTTC,CSVELRGSYEQYF
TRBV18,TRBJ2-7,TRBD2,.,TGTGCCAGCTCCAACGGGAGGGGGAGTGACTACGAGCAGTACTTC,CASSNGRGSDYEQYF
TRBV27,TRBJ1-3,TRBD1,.,TGTGCCAGCAGTTATGAAATGGGACAGGGGGCTCAAACGAGCTCTGGAAACACCATATATTTT,CASSYEMGQGAQTSSGNTIYF
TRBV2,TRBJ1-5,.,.,TGTGCCAGCAGTGTAGAGGAGTCGGGCAATCAGCCCCAGCATTTT,CASSVEESGNQPQHF
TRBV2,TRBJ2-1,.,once,TGTGCCAGCCTCGGGGTCGTCGAGCAGTTCTTC,CASLGVVEQFF
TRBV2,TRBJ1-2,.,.,TGTGCCAGCAGTGAAGCCCGGAACTATGGCTACACCTTC,CASSEARNYGYTF
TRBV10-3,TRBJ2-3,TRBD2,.,TGTGCCATCAGTGACTTTGGGGGAGGGGCCACAGATACGCAGTATTTT,CAISDFGGGATDTQYF
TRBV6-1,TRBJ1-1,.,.,TGTGCCAGCAGTGAAGCCGGCGACACCACTGAAGCTTTCTTT,CASSEAGDTTEAFF
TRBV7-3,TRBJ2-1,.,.,TGTGCCAGCAGTAACACTCCCCTCGGAGATGAGCAGTTCTTC,CASSNTPLGDEQFF